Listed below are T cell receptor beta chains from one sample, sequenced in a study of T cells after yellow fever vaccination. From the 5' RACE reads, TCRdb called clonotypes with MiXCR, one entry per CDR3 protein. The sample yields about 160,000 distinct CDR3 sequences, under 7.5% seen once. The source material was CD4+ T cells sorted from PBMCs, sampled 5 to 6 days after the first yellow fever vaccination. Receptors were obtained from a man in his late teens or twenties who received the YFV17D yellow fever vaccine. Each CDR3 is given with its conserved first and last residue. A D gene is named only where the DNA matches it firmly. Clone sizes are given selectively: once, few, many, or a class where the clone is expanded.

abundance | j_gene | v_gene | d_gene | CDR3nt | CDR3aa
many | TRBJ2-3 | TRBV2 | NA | TGTGCCAGCAGTGGTCTAGTTACCACAGATACGCAGTATTTT | CASSGLVTTDTQYF
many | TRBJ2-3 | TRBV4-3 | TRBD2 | TGCGCCAGCAGCCAAGGGGCTAGCGGGGGACCAGATACGCAGTATTTT | CASSQGASGGPDTQYF
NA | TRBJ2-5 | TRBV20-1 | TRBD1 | TGCAGTGCGGGCAACTTGGGACAGTCGGAAGAGACCCAGTACTTC | CSAGNLGQSEETQYF
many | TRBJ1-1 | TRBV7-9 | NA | TGTGCCAGCAGCTTCTCTACCTCGGGGACTGAAGCTTTCTTT | CASSFSTSGTEAFF
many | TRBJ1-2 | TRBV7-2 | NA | TGTGCCAGCAGCCCTCTCCTGACTACGAGGATACCGGGAGGCTACACCTTC | CASSPLLTTRIPGGYTF
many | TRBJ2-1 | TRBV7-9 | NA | TGTGCCAGCAGCCTGGGCGTCGGTAATGAGCAGTTCTTC | CASSLGVGNEQFF
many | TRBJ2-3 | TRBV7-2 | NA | TGCGCCAGCAGCTTGGGTGGACTTCGCACAGATACGCAGTATTTT | CASSLGGLRTDTQYF
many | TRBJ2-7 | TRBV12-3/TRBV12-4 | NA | TGTGCCAGCAGTTTTCGGGACGGCTACTACGAGCAGTACTTC | CASSFRDGYYEQYF
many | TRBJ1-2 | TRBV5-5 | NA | TGTGCCAGCAGCTTAAATGAGGAAGGCTACACCTTC | CASSLNEEGYTF
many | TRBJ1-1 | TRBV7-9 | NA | TGTGCCAGCAGCCCCGGTGTCAGGGGCACTGAAGCTTTCTTT | CASSPGVRGTEAFF
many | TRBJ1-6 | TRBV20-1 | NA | TGCAGTGCTAGAGTCAAAATGCCTTCACCCCTCCACTTT | CSARVKMPSPLHF
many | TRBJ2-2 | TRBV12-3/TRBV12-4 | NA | TGTGCCAGCAGTTTACAGGGTACGAACACCGGGGAGCTGTTTTTT | CASSLQGTNTGELFF
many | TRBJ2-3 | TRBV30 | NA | TGTGCCTGGGGGGACCAAGCTACGCAGTATTTT | CAWGDQATQYF
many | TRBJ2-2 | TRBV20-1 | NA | TGCAGTGCTAGGCCTGGGCAAGTCGGAACCGGGGAGCTGTTTTTT | CSARPGQVGTGELFF
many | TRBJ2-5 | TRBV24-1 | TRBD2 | TGTGCCACCAGTGCTCGCGGGGGGTTCCAAGAGACCCAGTACTTC | CATSARGGFQETQYF
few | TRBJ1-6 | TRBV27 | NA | TGTGCCAGCAGTCTCCCGGGAGAACGGCCCCTCCACTTT | CASSLPGERPLHF
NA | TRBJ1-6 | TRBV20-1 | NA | TGCAACCGACAGACCTATAATTCACCCCTCCACTTT | CNRQTYNSPLHF
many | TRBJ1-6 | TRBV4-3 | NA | TGCGCCAGCAGCCAAGACCAGCCATCACCCCTCCACTTT | CASSQDQPSPLHF
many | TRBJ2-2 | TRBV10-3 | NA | TGTGCCATCAGTACGGACACTTGGAACACCGGGGAGCTGTTTTTT | CAISTDTWNTGELFF
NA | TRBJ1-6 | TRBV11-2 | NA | TGTGCCAGCAGCGAAAATTCACCCCTCCACTTT | CASSENSPLHF
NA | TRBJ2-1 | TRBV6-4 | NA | TGTGCCAGCAGTGCAGGCAGTTACAATGAGCAGTTCTTC | CASSAGSYNEQFF
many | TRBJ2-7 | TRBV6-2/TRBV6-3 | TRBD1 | TGTGCCAGCAGTACCGCCCGGACAGGGGGCCCTTACGAGCAGTACTTC | CASSTARTGGPYEQYF
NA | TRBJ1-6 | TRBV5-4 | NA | TGTGCCAGCAGCTTGGGTCCAGACAGCGTCTATAATTCACCCCTCCACTTT | CASSLGPDSVYNSPLHF
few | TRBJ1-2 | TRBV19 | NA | TGTGCCAGTAGTATAGAGATGGGGAACTATGGCTACACCTTC | CASSIEMGNYGYTF
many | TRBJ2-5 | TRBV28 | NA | TGTGCCAGCAGTTTATGGGAGACAGGCCAAGAGACCCAGTACTTC | CASSLWETGQETQYF
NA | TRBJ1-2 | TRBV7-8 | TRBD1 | TGTGCCAGCAGCATCGGACAGGGCCCGCTAGGATATGGCTACACCTTC | CASSIGQGPLGYGYTF
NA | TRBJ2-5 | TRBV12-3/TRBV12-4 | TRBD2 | TGTGCCAGCACTCGAGCGGGGGGGTTAAAGACCCAGTACTTC | CASTRAGGLKTQYF
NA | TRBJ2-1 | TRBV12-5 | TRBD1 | TGTGCTAGTGGTCCGGGGACAGGGAATCGGTTCTTC | CASGPGTGNRFF
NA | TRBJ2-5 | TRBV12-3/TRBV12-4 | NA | TGTGCCAGCAGTATGACAGGCTCAGAGACCCAGTACTTC | CASSMTGSETQYF
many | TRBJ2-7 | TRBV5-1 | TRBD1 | TGCGCCAGCAGCGTAGGGACAGCCTACGAGCAGTACTTC | CASSVGTAYEQYF
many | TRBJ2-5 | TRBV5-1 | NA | TGCGCCAGCAGCGGGGATGCGGGGACCCAAGAGACCCAGTACTTC | CASSGDAGTQETQYF
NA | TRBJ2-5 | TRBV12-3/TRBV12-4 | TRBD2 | TGTGCCAGCACCCGGGGGGGCGGAGAGACCCAGTACTTC | CASTRGGGETQYF
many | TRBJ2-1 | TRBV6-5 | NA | TGTGCCAGCATTACCCCCACGGGCGGTGAGCAGTTCTTC | CASITPTGGEQFF
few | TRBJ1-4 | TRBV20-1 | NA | TGCAGTGCTAGAGGGGGTATTGAAGAAAAACTGTTTTTT | CSARGGIEEKLFF
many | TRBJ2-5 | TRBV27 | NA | TGTGCCAGCAGGGGCCTCTTGGAGACCCAGTACTTC | CASRGLLETQYF
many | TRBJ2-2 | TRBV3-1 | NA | TGTGCCAGCAGCCAATTGGCCGGGGAGCTGTTTTTT | CASSQLAGELFF
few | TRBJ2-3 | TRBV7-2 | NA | TGTGCCAGCAGCGTCAGCGGTCCCGATACGCAGTATTTT | CASSVSGPDTQYF
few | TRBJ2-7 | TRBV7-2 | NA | TGTGCCAGCAGTCCTAGACTATTTACCGAGCAGTACTTC | CASSPRLFTEQYF
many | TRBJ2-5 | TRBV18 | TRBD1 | TGTGCCAGCTCACCAATTACAGGGGGCGATGGTCAAGAGACCCAGTACTTC | CASSPITGGDGQETQYF
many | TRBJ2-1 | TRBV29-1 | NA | TGCAGCGTCACGGGGGACTCCTACAATGAGCAGTTCTTC | CSVTGDSYNEQFF
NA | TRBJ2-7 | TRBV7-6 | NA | TGTGCCAGCAGCCCACGGATCCGGGGGACCTCCTACGAGCAGTACTTC | CASSPRIRGTSYEQYF
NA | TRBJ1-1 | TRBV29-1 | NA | TGCAGCGTTGACCGGGAGACCACTGAAGCTTTCTTT | CSVDRETTEAFF
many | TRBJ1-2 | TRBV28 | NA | TGTGCCAGCAGTTTATTTCCCCGACACCTTAACTATGGCTACACCTTC | CASSLFPRHLNYGYTF
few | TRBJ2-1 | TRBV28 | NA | TGTGCCAGCAGAACAGGTTTTTCCTACAATGAGCAGTTCTTC | CASRTGFSYNEQFF
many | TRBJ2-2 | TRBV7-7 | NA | TGTGCCAGCAGCTTAGTGACAGGCGCCCTATACGGGGAGCTGTTTTTT | CASSLVTGALYGELFF
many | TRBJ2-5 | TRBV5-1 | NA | TGCGCCAGCAGCTTGGGCGGCGACGGGGAGACCCAGTACTTC | CASSLGGDGETQYF
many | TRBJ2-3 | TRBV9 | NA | TGTGCCAGCAGCGTAGGTGGGTCGGATACGCAGTATTTT | CASSVGGSDTQYF
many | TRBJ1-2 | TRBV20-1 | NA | TGCAGTGCTAGAGATCCGAGATCCTCTTATGGCTACACCTTC | CSARDPRSSYGYTF
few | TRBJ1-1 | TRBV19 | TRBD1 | TGTGCCAGTAGCAACAGGGGAGGGGACACTGAAGCTTTCTTT | CASSNRGGDTEAFF
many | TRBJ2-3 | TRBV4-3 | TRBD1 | TGCGCCAGCAGCCAAGATTCATCGACAGGGGCAGATACGCAGTATTTT | CASSQDSSTGADTQYF
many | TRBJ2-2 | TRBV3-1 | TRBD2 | TGTGCCAGCACCCCAAGCCAGCGGGGGGCCGGGGAGCTGTTTTTT | CASTPSQRGAGELFF
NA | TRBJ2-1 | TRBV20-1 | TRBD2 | TGCAGTGCTAGAAAGAGGACTAGCTCCTACAATGAGCAGTTCTTC | CSARKRTSSYNEQFF
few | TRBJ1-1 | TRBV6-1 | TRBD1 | TGTGCCAGCAGTGACAGGGGGCAAATCACTGAAGCTTTCTTT | CASSDRGQITEAFF
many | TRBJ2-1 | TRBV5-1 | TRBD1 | TGCGCCAGCAGCGTCCAGGGGGCGGACAATGAGCAGTTCTTC | CASSVQGADNEQFF
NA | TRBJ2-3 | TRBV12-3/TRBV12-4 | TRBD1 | TGTGCCAGCAGTTCAGGGGACAGGAGCACAGATACGCAGTATTTT | CASSSGDRSTDTQYF
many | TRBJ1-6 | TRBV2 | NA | TGTGCCAGCAGTGAAAACGGCTCCTATTCACCCCTCCACTTT | CASSENGSYSPLHF
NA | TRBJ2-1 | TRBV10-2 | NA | TGCGCCAGCGGGGACCGGGGACGACACAATGAGCAGTTCTTC | CASGDRGRHNEQFF